The clone carrying this T cell receptor beta chain was found many times. Germline V gene lookup returns CDR1 SGHRS and CDR2 YFSETQ. Trimming took 0 bases from V and 0 from J, leaving 9 bases between them. The CDR3 spans 15 residues. RNA transcripts provided the source from which TCR beta CDR3 regions were amplified. HTBI primers were employed in a first-round RT-PCR of the TCR CDR3. Each CDR3 protein is one row after TCRdb ran MiXCR on the multiplex PCR reads. The data show 300,000 to 350,000 distinct CDR3 sequences, about a sixth seen once. The data belong to a study of T cells in Graves' hyperthyroidism and ophthalmopathy. Diagnostic assessment was based on clinical symptoms, serum thyroxine and TRAb, thyroid ultrasound and orbital computed tomography.

This receptor was taken from a woman aged 35 to 49 with Graves' ophthalmopathy. The rearrangement uses TRBV5-1 and TRBJ1-1, with D possibly TRBD1 on 6 matching bases. Sequenced input: blood. Here the CDR3 DNA reads TGCGCCAGCAGCTTGGCCGGACAGTTGAACACTGAAGCTTTCTTT. Amino acids: CASSLAGQLNTEAFF.